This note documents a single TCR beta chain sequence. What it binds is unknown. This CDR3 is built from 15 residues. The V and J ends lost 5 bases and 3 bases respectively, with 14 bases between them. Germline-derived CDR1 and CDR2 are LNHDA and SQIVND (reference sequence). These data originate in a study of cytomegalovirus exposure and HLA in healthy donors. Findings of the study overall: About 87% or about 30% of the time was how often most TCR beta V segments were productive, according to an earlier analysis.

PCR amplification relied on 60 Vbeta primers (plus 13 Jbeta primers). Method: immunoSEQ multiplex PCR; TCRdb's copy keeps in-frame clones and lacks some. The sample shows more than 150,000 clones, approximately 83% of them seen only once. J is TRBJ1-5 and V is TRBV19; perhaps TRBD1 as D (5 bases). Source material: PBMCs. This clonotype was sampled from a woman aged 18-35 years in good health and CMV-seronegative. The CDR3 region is CASSYNGGNNQPQHF. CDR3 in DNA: TGTGCCAGTAGTTATAACGGGGGGAACAATCAGCCCCAGCATTTT.